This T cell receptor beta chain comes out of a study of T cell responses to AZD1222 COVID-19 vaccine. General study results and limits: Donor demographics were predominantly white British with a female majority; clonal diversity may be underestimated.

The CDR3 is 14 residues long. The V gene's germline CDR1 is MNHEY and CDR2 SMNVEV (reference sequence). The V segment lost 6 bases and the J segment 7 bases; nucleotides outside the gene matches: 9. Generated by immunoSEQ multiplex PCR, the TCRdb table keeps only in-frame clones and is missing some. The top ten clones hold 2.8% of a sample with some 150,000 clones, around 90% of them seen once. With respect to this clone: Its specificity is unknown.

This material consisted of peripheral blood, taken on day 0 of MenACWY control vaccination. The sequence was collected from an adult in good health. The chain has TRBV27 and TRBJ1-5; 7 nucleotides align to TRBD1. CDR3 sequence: CASSAQGDRQPQHF. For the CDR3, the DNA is TGTGCCAGCAGCGCCCAGGGGGATCGACAGCCCCAGCATTTT.